Here is one T cell receptor (beta chain) with its context. Its antigen is undetermined. Generated by immunoSEQ multiplex PCR, the TCRdb table keeps only in-frame clones and is missing some. The table shows 14,000 or so clones, with approximately 87% occurring only once. This specimen belongs to a study of OX40 agonist ivuxolimab in advanced cancers. Regarding the study as a whole: The authors also found low normalized T-cell clonal expansion in some nonresponders. Clones of CD4+ and CD8+ blood T cells grew by week 6 at doses of 0.1 to 3.0 mg/kg. Relative to CD4+, CD8+ T cells held more expanded clones on average.

Blood got drawn at baseline, again on cycle 4 day 1, and then on cycle 7 day 1. The junction had 4 bases not matched to a gene; V was cut back by 5 bases and J by 5 bases. CDR1 and CDR2 (germline): SGHVS, FNYEAQ. The CDR3 totals 15 residues. This chain links TRBV7-6 with TRBJ2-5; the match to TRBD2 covers 14 bases. This TCR was recovered from an adult with an advanced solid tumor such as melanoma, head and neck, liver or kidney cancer. Sequencing was performed on CD4+ or CD8+ T cells sorted from blood, taken in a trial of the OX40 agonist ivuxolimab. CDR3 sequence reads: CASSPRLAGGETQYF. The CDR3, as DNA: TGTGCCAGCAGCCCCCGACTAGCGGGGGGGGAGACCCAGTACTTC.